This T cell receptor (beta chain) was sequenced for a study of blood T cell repertoires in COVID-19. Study in general: From T cells, B-cell-depleted T cells, or PBMCs came the material, which was cDNA or gDNA.

Trimming cost V 6 bases and J 6 bases; bases outside gene matches: 12. In germline, CDR1 is MGHRA, CDR2 YSYEKL. The CDR3 spans 15 residues. Sequenced by immunoSEQ multiplex PCR; TCRdb stores in-frame clones only, minus some. This repertoire shows 55,000 to 90,000 clones, 65% to 85% found once; its top ten account for about 5%. This clonotype was obtained from a woman aged 60 to 75 with acute or convalescent COVID-19. The chain uses TRBV4-1 and TRBJ2-7; 9 positions agree with TRBD1. Sample: peripheral blood. CDR3 in amino acids: CASSLLNRGPGEQYF. The DNA of the CDR3 is TGCGCCAGCAGTCTACTAAACAGGGGGCCGGGCGAGCAGTACTTC.